The clone carrying this T cell receptor beta chain was observed many times. The V gene's germline CDR1 is SGDLS and CDR2 YYNGEE. V dropped 0 bases and J dropped 5; count of bases not matched to a gene: 8. CDR3 length: 16 residues. From approximately 430 ng of RNA, a library with molecular barcoded alpha/delta and beta/gamma adaptors was made. One entry per CDR3 protein results from TCRdb running MiXCR on the reads. The sample lists 100,000 to 150,000 distinct CDR3 sequences, 10% to 15% occurring once. The sample belongs to a study of read filtering for tumor transcriptome and immune sequencing. The chain links TRBV9 to TRBJ2-1, with TRBD2 matching over 7 bases. The receptor was isolated from a donor at least 40 years old with multiple myeloma. The sequencing input was a population of CD138-negative cells sorted from bone marrow. The CDR3, as DNA: TGTGCCAGCAGCGTAGATTTGCTAGCGGCTAACAATGAGCAGTTCTTC. Its protein product is CASSVDLLAANNEQFF. The whole variable domain, filled in from reference TRBV9 and TRBJ2-1, reads DSGVTQTPKHLITATGQRVTLRCSPRSGDLSVYWYQQSLDQGLQFLIQYYNGEERAKGNILERFSAQQFPDLHSELNLSSLELGDSALYFCASSVDLLAANNEQFFGPGTRLTVL.